The 16 T cell receptor beta chains reported below all come from one sample, sequenced in a study of T-cell memory formation after mild COVID-19. TCRdb reprocessed the 5' RACE reads with MiXCR, giving one entry per CDR3 protein. The sample shows 540,000 or so distinct CDR3 sequences, around 21% of them seen only once. The material sequenced was PBMCs or a T cell subset sorted from them (not recorded which). These receptors were collected from an adult woman who had mild COVID-19 (a few samples of this study predate the infection). Cell type and time point are not known.

This chain joins TRBV4-1 and TRBJ2-3; tentative D call: TRBD2 (6 bases). V gave up 8 bases and J gave up 2 bases, with 11 bases separating them. This CDR3 contains 13 residues. Germline CDR1 is MGHRA and CDR2 is YSYEKL. Written as DNA, the CDR3 is TGCGCCAGCCGGGACTTCCTCACAGATACGCAGTATTTT. It codes for CASRDFLTDTQYF.

This clonotype was detected a few times. The chain carries TRBV7-9 and TRBJ1-2; TRBD1 agrees at 7 bases. After removal of 5 bases from V and 6 bases from J, the junction contained 6 bases not matched to a gene. The CDR3 is made up of 13 amino acids. Germline loops: CDR1 SEHNR, CDR2 FQNEAQ (reference sequence). The CDR3 sequence: CASSTLDRDGYTF. DNA of the CDR3: TGTGCCAGCAGCACACTCGACAGGGATGGCTACACCTTC. Filled out from reference TRBV7-9 and TRBJ1-2, the complete variable domain reads DTGVSQNPRHKITKRGQNVTFRCDPISEHNRLYWYRQTLGQGPEFLTYFQNEAQLEKSRLLSDRFSAERPKGSFSTLEIQRTEQGDSAMYLCASSTLDRDGYTFGSGTRLTVV.

This clonotype was counted only a few times. V usage is TRBV9 and J usage is TRBJ1-5; D remains unclear. The CDR3 is made up of 14 amino acids. In germline, CDR1 is SGDLS, CDR2 YYNGEE. Trimming stripped 0 bases from V and 3 bases from J, with 7 bases between. The CDR3 nucleotides read TGTGCCAGCAGCGTAGACGGTAACAATCAGCCCCAGCATTTT. Protein product: CASSVDGNNQPQHF.

This clonotype has a handful of counts. V and J are TRBV5-4 and TRBJ2-3; D ambiguous. Trimming removed 1 base from V and 4 bases from J, with 10 bases in between. This CDR3 has 14 amino acids. Germline assignment: CDR1 SGHNT and CDR2 YYREEE (reference sequence). CDR3 protein: CASSLQLSSDTQYF. The DNA for the CDR3 is TGTGCCAGCAGCTTGCAGTTAAGCTCAGATACGCAGTATTTT. The complete variable domain, with remaining parts taken from reference TRBV5-4 and TRBJ2-3, reads ETGVTQSPTHLIKTRGQQVTLRCSSQSGHNTVSWYQQALGQGPQFIFQYYREEENGRGNFPPRFSGLQFPNYSSELNVNALELDDSALYLCASSLQLSSDTQYFGPGTRLTVL.

In its sample, this clonotype was seen many times. The rearrangement links TRBV12-3 or TRBV12-4 to TRBJ2-3; the D is unclear. The CDR3 length is 13 residues. V lost 3 bases, J lost 3 bases, and 7 bases lay in between. The CDR3 sequence: CASSFLGTDTQYF. The CDR3 DNA sequence: TGTGCCAGCAGTTTTCTCGGGACAGATACGCAGTATTTT.

The genes are TRBV20-1 and TRBJ1-2; D gene ambiguous. V shed 7 bases and J shed 6 bases, with 3 bases lying between them. This CDR3 comprises 8 residues. CDR1 is DFQATT and CDR2 is SNEGSKA in the germline V gene (reference sequence). The CDR3 reads CSGNGYTF. The CDR3, as DNA: TGCAGTGGGAATGGCTACACCTTC.

This clonotype was found a few times. The V gene is TRBV20-1, the J gene TRBJ2-7, with D hard to call. This CDR3 has 16 residues. Trimming removed 3 bases at V and 5 bases at J, with 23 bases between. Germline V gene data show CDR1 as DFQATT and CDR2 as SNEGSKA (reference sequence). In DNA form, the CDR3 reads TGCAGTGCTAGGACCCTGGGATCCAACCGTGGGAACGAGCAGTACTTC. This sequence encodes CSARTLGSNRGNEQYF.

This clonotype was detected only a few times. A read error may account for a junction end that differs from germline. Here the CDR3 reads CATSLVKANNSPLHF. The DNA of the CDR3 is TGTGCCACCAGCTTAGTAAAGGCGAATAATTCACCCCTCCACTTT. The chain uses TRBV7-2 and TRBJ1-6; D uncertain. This CDR3 is built from 15 residues. Per the germline V gene, CDR1 is SGHTA and CDR2 is FQGNSA.

The rearrangement joins TRBV29-1 to TRBJ1-1; D call uncertain. The germline CDR1 and CDR2 sequences are SQVTM and ANQGSEA. Trimming took 7 bases from V and 0 from J, leaving 15 bases between them. There are 14 residues in the CDR3. The chain's CDR3 is CSATRNIMNTEAFF. The CDR3 DNA sequence: TGCAGCGCTACGAGGAACATTATGAACACTGAAGCTTTCTTT. Looking up the rest from reference TRBV29-1 and TRBJ1-1 gives the full variable domain: SAVISQKPSRDICQRGTSLTIQCQVDSQVTMMFWYRQQPGQSLTLIATANQGSEATYESGFVIDKFPISRPNLTFSTLTVSNMSPEDSSIYLCSATRNIMNTEAFFGQGTRLTVV.

This clonotype showed up just a few times. This chain joins TRBV2 and TRBJ2-5; D unclear. Deletions cut 7 bases from V and 4 bases from J, with 16 bases between. The CDR3 is made up of 14 amino acids. Germline V CDR1 and CDR2: SNHLY, FYNNEI. The CDR3 DNA is TGTGCCAGCACGGGTCATAGAAGTCGAGAGACCCAGTACTTC. Translating gives CASTGHRSRETQYF.

The CDR3 is CASSEERGVYGYTF. CDR3 sequence (DNA): TGTGCCAGCAGTGAGGAGCGGGGCGTCTATGGCTACACCTTC. The chain uses TRBV6-1 and TRBJ1-2; a weak D match, TRBD1 (5 bases). This CDR3 is built from 14 residues. Germline V gene data show CDR1 as MNHNS and CDR2 as SASEGT. V lost 3 bases and J lost 4, with 12 bases in between.

This clonotype appeared a few times. The gene calls are TRBV4-2 and TRBJ2-3, with 7 bases fitting TRBD1. J was trimmed by 4 bases and V by 1 base; bases with no gene match: 5. Germline values: CDR1 LGHNA, CDR2 YNFKEQ. The CDR3 length is 15 residues. CDR3 DNA sequence: TGTGCCAGCAGCCAAGTATCAGGGGGATCAGATACGCAGTATTTT. Translating it yields CASSQVSGGSDTQYF.

V usage is TRBV27 and J usage is TRBJ1-4, with D perhaps TRBD1 (5 bases). The V gene lost 3 bases and the J gene lost 8 bases, with 16 bases spanning the gap. This CDR3 region has 15 residues. CDR1 MNHEY and CDR2 SMNVEV come from the germline V gene (reference sequence). CDR3 residues: CASSFAGPGGEKLFF. Here the CDR3 DNA reads TGTGCCAGCAGTTTTGCAGGGCCTGGGGGGGAAAAACTGTTTTTT.

The chain employs TRBV24-1 and TRBJ2-1, with 8 bases aligning to TRBD2. The CDR3 consists of 15 residues. Germline V CDR1 and CDR2: KGHDR, SFDVKD. The J segment lost 7 bases and the V segment lost 5 bases, leaving 9 bases of the junction unmatched. The CDR3 DNA reads as TGTGCCACCAGTGTTCATAGCGGGAACGGGAATGAGCAGTTCTTC. Translating it yields CATSVHSGNGNEQFF.

The chain uses TRBV7-9 and TRBJ2-6, with a tentative D call TRBD2 (5 bases). Between the trimmed V and J ends, which lost 2 bases and 0 bases, there was a span of 8 bases. From germline, CDR1 is SEHNR and CDR2 FQNEAQ (reference sequence). The CDR3 is 16 amino acids. The CDR3: CASSLPGVSGANVLTF. The CDR3, as DNA: TGTGCCAGCAGCTTACCCGGGGTCTCTGGGGCCAACGTCCTGACTTTC.

This clonotype showed up just a few times. This chain joins TRBV7-9 and TRBJ2-1, with 13 bases fitting TRBD2. Germline V gene lookup returns CDR1 SEHNR and CDR2 FQNEAQ (reference sequence). There are 16 residues in the CDR3. The V gene end was trimmed by 4 bases and the J gene end by 7 bases; junction bases not matched to a gene: 7. CDR3 nucleotide sequence: TGTGCCAGCAGCTCCATACTAGCGGGAGGGCCGAATGAGCAGTTCTTC. Amino acid sequence: CASSSILAGGPNEQFF.